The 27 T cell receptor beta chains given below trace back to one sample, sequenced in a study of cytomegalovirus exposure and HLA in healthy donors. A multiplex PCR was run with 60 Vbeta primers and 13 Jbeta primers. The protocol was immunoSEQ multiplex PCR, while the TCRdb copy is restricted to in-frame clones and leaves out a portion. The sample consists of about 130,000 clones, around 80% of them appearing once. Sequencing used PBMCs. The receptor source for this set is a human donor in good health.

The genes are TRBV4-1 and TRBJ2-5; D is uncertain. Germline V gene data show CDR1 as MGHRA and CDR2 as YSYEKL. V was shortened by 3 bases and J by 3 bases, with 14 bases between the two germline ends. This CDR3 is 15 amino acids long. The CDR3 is CASSHIGYEEETQYF. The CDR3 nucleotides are TGCGCCAGCAGCCATATTGGATACGAGGAAGAGACCCAGTACTTC.

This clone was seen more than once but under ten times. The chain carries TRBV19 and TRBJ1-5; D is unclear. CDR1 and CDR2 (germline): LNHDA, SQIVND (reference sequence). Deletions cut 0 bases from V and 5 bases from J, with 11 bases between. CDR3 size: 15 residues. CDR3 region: CASSIDQVEYQPQHF. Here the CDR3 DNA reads TGTGCCAGTAGTATAGATCAGGTTGAGTATCAGCCCCAGCATTTT. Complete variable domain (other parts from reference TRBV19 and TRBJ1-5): DGGITQSPKYLFRKEGQNVTLSCEQNLNHDAMYWYRQDPGQGLRLIYYSQIVNDFQKGDIAEGYSVSREKKESFPLTVTSAQKNPTAFYLCASSIDQVEYQPQHFGDGTRLSIL.

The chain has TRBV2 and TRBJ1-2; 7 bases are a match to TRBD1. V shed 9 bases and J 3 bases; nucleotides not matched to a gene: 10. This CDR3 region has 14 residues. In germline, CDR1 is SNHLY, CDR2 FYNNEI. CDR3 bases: TGTGCCAGACTAGAACAGGGGCGCGACTATGGCTACACCTTC. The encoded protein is CARLEQGRDYGYTF.

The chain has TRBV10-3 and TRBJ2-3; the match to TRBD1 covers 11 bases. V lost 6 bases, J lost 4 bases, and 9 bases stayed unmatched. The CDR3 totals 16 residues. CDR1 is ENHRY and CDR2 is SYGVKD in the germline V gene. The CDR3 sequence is CAIRPEGTGGPDTQYF. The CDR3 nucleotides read TGTGCCATCAGACCCGAAGGGACAGGGGGGCCAGATACGCAGTATTTT.

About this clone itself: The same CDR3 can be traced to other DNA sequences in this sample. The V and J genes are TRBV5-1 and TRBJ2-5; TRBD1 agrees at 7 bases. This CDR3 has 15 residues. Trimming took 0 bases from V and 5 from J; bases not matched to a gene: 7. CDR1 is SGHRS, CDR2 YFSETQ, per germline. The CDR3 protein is CASSLATGPEETQYF. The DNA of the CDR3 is TGCGCCAGCAGCTTGGCGACAGGGCCTGAGGAGACCCAGTACTTC.

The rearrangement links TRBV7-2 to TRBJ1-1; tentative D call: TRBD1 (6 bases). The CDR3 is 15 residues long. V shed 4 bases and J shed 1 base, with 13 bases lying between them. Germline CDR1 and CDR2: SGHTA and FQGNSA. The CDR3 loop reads CASSWATGENTEAFF. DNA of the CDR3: TGTGCCAGCAGCTGGGCGACAGGAGAGAACACTGAAGCTTTCTTT.

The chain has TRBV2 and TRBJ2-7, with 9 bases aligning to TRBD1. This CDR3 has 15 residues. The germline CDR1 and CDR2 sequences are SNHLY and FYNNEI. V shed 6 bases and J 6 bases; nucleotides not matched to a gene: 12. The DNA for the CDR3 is TGTGCCAGCAGGGCCCCGGGACAGGGTATTTTCGAGCAGTACTTC. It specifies CASRAPGQGIFEQYF.

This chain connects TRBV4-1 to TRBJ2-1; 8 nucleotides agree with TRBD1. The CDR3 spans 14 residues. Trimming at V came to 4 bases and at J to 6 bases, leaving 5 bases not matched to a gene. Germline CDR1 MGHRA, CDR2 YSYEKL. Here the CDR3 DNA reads TGCGCCAGCAGCCTCCGGGACAGGTCCAATGAGCAGTTCTTC. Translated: CASSLRDRSNEQFF.

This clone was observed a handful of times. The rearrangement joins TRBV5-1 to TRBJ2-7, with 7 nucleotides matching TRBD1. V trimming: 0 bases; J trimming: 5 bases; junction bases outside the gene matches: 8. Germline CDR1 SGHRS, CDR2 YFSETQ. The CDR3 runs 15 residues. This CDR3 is CASSLVAGGIDEQYF. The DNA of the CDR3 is TGCGCCAGCAGCTTGGTGGCAGGGGGAATCGACGAGCAGTACTTC.

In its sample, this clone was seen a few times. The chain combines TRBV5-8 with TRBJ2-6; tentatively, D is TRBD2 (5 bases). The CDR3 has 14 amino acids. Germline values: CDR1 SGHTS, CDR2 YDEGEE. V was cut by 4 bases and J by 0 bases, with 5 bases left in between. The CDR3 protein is CASSLASGANVLTF. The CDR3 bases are TGTGCCAGCAGCCTAGCCTCTGGGGCCAACGTCCTGACTTTC.

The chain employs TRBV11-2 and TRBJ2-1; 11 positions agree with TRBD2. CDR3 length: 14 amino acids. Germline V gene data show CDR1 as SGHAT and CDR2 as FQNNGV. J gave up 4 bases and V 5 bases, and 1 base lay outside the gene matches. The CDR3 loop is CASSGLAGYNEQFF. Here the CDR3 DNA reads TGTGCCAGCAGCGGACTAGCGGGTTACAATGAGCAGTTCTTC.

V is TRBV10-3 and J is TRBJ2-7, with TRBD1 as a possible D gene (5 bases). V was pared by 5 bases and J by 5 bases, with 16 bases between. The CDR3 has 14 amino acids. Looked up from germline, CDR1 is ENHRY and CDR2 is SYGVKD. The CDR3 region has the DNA TGTGCCATCAGTACAGGTTATAGACTCAACGAGCAGTACTTC. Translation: CAISTGYRLNEQYF.

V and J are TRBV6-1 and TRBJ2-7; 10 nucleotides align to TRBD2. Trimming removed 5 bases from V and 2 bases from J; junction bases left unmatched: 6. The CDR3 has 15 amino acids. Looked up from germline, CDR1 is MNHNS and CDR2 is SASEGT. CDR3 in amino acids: CASSLLAGGTYEQYF. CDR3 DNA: TGTGCCAGCAGTCTATTAGCGGGGGGTACCTACGAGCAGTACTTC.

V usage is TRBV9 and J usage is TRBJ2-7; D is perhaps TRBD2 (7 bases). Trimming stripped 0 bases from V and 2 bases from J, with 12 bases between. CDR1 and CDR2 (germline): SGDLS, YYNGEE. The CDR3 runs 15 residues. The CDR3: CASSVEGGSTYEQYF. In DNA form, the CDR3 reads TGTGCCAGCAGCGTAGAGGGGGGGAGTACCTACGAGCAGTACTTC.

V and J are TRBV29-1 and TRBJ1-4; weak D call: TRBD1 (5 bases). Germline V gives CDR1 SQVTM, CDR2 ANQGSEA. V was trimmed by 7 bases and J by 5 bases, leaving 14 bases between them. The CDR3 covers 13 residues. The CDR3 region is CSARRQTNEKLFF. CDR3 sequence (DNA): TGCAGCGCCCGAAGACAGACGAATGAAAAACTGTTTTTT.

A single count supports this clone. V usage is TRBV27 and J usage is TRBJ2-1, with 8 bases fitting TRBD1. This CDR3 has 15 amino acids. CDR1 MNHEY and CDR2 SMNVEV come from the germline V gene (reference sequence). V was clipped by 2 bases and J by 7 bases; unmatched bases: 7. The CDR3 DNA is TGTGCCAGCAGTTTAAGGACAGGGTTGGGAAATGAGCAGTTCTTC. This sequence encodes CASSLRTGLGNEQFF.

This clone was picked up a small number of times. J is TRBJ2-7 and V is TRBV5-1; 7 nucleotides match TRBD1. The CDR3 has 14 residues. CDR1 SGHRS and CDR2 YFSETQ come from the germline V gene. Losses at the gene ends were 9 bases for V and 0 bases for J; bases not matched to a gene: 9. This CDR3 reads CATSQGTHSYEQYF. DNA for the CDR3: TGCGCCACCTCACAGGGGACACACTCCTACGAGCAGTACTTC.

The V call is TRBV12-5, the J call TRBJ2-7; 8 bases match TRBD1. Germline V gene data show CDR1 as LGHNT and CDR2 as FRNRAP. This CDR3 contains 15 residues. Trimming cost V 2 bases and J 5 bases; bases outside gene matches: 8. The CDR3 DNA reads TGTGCTAGTGGTTTGCGCGGGCAGGGGGCCAACGAGCAGTACTTC. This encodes CASGLRGQGANEQYF.

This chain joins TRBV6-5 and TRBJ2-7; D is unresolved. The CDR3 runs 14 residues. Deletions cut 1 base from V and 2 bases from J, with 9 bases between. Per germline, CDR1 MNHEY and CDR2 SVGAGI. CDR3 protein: CASSYYGLAYEQYF. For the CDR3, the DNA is TGTGCCAGCAGTTACTACGGGTTAGCCTACGAGCAGTACTTC.

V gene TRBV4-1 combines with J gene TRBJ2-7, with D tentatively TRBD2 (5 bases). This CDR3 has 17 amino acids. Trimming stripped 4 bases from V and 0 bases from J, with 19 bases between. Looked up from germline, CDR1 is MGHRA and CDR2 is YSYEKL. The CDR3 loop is CASSPGRGPGISYEQYF. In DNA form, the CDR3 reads TGCGCCAGCAGCCCGGGCCGAGGACCCGGGATCTCCTACGAGCAGTACTTC.

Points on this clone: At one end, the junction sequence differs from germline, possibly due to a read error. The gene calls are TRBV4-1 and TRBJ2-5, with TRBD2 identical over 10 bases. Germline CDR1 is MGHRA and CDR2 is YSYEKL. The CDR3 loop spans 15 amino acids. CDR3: CASSPSVPSGGPPHF. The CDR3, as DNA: TGCGCCAGCAGCCCATCGGTGCCTAGCGGGGGCCCGCCTCACTTC.

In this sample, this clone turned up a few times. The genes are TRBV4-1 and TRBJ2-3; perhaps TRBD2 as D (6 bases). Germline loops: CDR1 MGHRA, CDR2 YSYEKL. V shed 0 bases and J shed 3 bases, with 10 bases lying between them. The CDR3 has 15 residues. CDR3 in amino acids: CASSQETRGTDTQYF. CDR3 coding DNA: TGCGCCAGCAGCCAAGAGACTCGGGGGACAGATACGCAGTATTTT.

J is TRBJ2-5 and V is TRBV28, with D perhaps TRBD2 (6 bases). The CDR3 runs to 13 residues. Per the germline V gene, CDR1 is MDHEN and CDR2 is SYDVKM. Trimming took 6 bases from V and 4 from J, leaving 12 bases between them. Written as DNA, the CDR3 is TGTGCCAGCAGCGACACCGGGAGAGAGACCCAGTACTTC. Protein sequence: CASSDTGRETQYF. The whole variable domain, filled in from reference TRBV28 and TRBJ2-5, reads DVKVTQSSRYLVKRTGEKVFLECVQDMDHENMFWYRQDPGLGLRLIYFSYDVKMKEKGDIPEGYSVSREKKERFSLILESASTNQTSMYLCASSDTGRETQYFGPGTRLLVL.

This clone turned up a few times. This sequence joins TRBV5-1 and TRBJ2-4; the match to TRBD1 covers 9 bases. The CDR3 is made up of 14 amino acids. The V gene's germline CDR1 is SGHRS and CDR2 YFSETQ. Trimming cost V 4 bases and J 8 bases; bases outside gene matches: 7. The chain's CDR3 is CASSRVQGAYIQYF. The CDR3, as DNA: TGCGCCAGCAGCAGGGTACAGGGGGCCTACATTCAGTACTTC. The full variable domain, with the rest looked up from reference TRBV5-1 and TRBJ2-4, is KAGVTQTPRYLIKTRGQQVTLSCSPISGHRSVSWYQQTPGQGLQFLFEYFSETQRNKGNFPGRFSGRQFSNSRSEMNVSTLELGDSALYLCASSRVQGAYIQYFGAGTRLSVL.

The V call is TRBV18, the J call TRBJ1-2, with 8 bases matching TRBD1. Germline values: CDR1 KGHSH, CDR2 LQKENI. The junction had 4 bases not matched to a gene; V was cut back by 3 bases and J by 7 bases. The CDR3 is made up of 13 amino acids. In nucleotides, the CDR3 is TGTGCCAGCTCACCGACAGGGGCGGGTGGCTACACCTTC. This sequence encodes CASSPTGAGGYTF.

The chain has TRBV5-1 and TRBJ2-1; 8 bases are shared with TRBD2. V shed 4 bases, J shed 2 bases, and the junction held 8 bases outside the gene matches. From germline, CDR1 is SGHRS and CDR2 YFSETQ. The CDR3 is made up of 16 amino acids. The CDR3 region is CASSTYSGAAYNEQFF. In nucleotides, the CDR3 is TGCGCCAGCAGCACCTATAGCGGGGCCGCCTACAATGAGCAGTTCTTC.

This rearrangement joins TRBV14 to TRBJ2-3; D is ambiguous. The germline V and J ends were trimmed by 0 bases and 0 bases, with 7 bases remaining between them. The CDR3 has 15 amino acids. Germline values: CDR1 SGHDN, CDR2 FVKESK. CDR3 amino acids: CASSQDFRSTDTQYF. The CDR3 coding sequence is TGTGCCAGCAGCCAAGATTTTAGAAGCACAGATACGCAGTATTTT. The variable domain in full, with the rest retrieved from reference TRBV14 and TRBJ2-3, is EAGVTQFPSHSVIEKGQTVTLRCDPISGHDNLYWYRRVMGKEIKFLLHFVKESKQDESGMPNNRFLAERTGGTYSTLKVQPAELEDSGVYFCASSQDFRSTDTQYFGPGTRLTVL.